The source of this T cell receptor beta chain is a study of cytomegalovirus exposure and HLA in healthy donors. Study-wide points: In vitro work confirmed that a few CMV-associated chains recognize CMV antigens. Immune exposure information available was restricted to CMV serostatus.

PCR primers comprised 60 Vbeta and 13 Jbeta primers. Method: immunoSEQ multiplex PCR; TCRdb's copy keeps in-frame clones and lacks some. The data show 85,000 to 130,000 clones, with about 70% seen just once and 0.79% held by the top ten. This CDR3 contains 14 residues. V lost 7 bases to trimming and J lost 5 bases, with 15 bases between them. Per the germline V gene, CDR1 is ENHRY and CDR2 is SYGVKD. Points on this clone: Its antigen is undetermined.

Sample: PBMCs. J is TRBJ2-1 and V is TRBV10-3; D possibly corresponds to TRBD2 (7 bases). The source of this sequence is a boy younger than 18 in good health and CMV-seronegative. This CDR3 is CAITGGRVNNEQFF. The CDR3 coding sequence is TGTGCCATCACCGGGGGGCGGGTCAACAATGAGCAGTTCTTC.